Presented here are 3 T cell receptor beta chains from one specimen sequenced in a study of human T cells and chemical hapten exposure. Documented time point: patch test 1, 2 weeks after DPC sensitization. Treatment given: therapeutic diphenylcyclopropenone sensitization with weekly scalp DPC. TCRdb used MiXCR to reprocess the RACE reads, holding one entry per CDR3 protein. The sample has 370,000 or so distinct CDR3 sequences; 4% to 5.5% are singletons. The sample consisted of whole blood, taken in connection with sensitization to the hapten diphenylcyclopropenone (DPC). The receptors come from a woman in her fifties or sixties with alopecia areata. Some clones in this sample may be carry-over from other donors' samples.

This clonotype came up many times. Germline and junction disagree at one end, which may indicate a read error. This chain links TRBV5-6 with TRBJ2-1; TRBD2 matches at 9 bases. This CDR3 has 15 residues. Germline CDR1 reads SGHDT; CDR2 reads YYEEEE. The CDR3 spells CASSSTSGLYNEQFF. The CDR3 region has the DNA TGTGCCAGCAGCTCGACTAGCGGCCTTTACAATGAGCAGTTCTTT.

This clonotype has ten or more counts. This rearrangement joins TRBV12-3 or TRBV12-4 to TRBJ2-1, with 9 nucleotides matching TRBD2. V lost 3 bases and J lost 4; bases outside the gene matches: 4. This CDR3 spans 15 amino acids. The CDR3 DNA sequence: TGTGCCAGCAGTTTCACTAGCGGGTTGTACAATGAGCAGTTCTTC. Its protein is CASSFTSGLYNEQFF.

This clonotype was detected many times. The J gene is TRBJ2-1, the V gene TRBV29-1; 10 bases align to TRBD1. V was pared by 5 bases and J by 0 bases, with 1 base of the junction left unmatched. The CDR3 is 14 amino acids. The germline gives CDR1 SQVTM, CDR2 ANQGSEA. The CDR3 DNA follows: TGCAGCGTTCGACAGGGGGCCTCCTACAATGAGCAGTTCTTC. Residues: CSVRQGASYNEQFF.